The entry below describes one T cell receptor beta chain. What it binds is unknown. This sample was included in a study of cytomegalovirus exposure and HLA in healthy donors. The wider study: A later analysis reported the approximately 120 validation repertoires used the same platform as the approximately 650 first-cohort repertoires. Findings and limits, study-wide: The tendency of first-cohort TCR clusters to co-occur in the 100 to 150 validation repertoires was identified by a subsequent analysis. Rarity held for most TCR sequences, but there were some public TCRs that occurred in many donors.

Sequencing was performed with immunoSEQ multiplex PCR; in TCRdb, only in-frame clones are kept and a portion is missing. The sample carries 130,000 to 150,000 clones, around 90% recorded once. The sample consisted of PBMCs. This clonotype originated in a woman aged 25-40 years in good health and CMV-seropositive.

CDR3 loop: CASSLDSRREGSYEQYF. The DNA of the CDR3 is TGTGCCAGCAGCTTAGATTCCCGCCGGGAGGGGTCCTACGAGCAGTACTTC. V usage is TRBV13 and J usage is TRBJ2-7; 8 positions agree with TRBD2. Germline assignment: CDR1 PRHDT and CDR2 FYEKMQ (reference sequence). V shed 1 base and J 1 base; nucleotides not matched to a gene: 9. CDR3 length equals 17 residues.